This T cell receptor (beta chain) was sequenced for a study of shared clonotypes between healthy human individuals (dated by TCRdb to the early 2020s). The study in broad terms: The cohort included a few men and a couple of women between 18 and 49 years of age. Per donor, three plates each were used for CD4 naive and CD4 memory, two for CD8 naive, and one for CD8 memory. The study deeply sequenced blood TCR repertoires of about 5 healthy adults to estimate repertoire size and the extent of clonotype sharing between individuals. Libraries were prepared and TCR repertoires were sequenced by different laboratories using diverse techniques, in order to increase sequencing depth and limit assay-specific biases. Leukapheresis yielded between about 0.9 and 8.9 billion PBMCs per donor. What the research found in general, with its limitations: Sampling was restricted to blood, and TCR repertoires in tissue are likely to differ from TCR repertoires in blood. Based on pairwise subsampling, the degree of clonotype sharing among donors was expected to be affected by sequencing depth. Sharing across several donors was observed for about 5% of naive CD4, under 4% of naive CD8, 2% to 2.5% of memory CD4, and around 0.4% of memory CD8 clonotypes. Even with the large sequencing depth, rarefaction of the sorted-subset datasets indicated that sequencing was incomplete. Higher generation probabilities were observed for clonotypes shared by all four sorted-subset donors than for non-shared clonotypes. The genetic and exposure-history diversity represented was limited by the small number of donors. Larger estimated clonotype richness was generally found for naive subsets than for memory subsets.

Using the deep immunoSEQ assay, TCR CDR3 regions were amplified from genomic DNA by multiplex PCR. Extracted genomic DNA from each cell subset was spread evenly across all wells of several immunoSEQ 96-well plates, with each plate serving as a replicate. For sorted subsets, approximately 200 ng of genomic DNA, equivalent to around 30,000 T cell genomes, went into each replicate PCR. Purified libraries were measured with a Qubit 3.0 fluorometer, size-checked on a Bioanalyzer 2100, and measured again with the KAPA Library Quantification kit. A separate single-read 150-cycle Illumina NextSeq 550 flow cell was used to sequence each immunoSEQ 96-well plate. The authors' pipeline ran thus. Because the immunoSEQ output included only junctional sequences and no quality scores, the filtering could not be the same as the filtering used for full-length reads. Sequences were annotated with PyIR, a Python wrapper for IgBLAST v1.9, and V/J genes and CDR3 were assigned using IMGT germline references. Reads were filtered out if the reads had weak V/J assignments (E-value above 1e-6), no CDR3, stop codons, out-of-frame junctions, or ambiguous translated residues. V3J clonotypes were defined by identical inferred V gene, J gene, and CDR3 amino acid sequence. Percentage overlap between repertoires was computed as shared unique clonotypes divided by the size of the smaller repertoire. Richness of each repertoire was evaluated using RTK rarefaction, the Chao1 estimator, and Recon v2.1 estimates of unobserved clonotypes. For all TCRbeta clonotypes obtained by the gDNA method from a few donors, generation probabilities were computed with OLGA. TCRdb re-hosts the immuneACCESS table, in-frame sequences only. Its copies lack some clones; in the studies checked, an unresolved V gene accounts for under half of them, and the cause for the rest is not known. V, J and clone size were drawn from that table, and D and trimming were deduced from the DNA. Within this sample are over a million clones, with roughly 95% of them counted one time only. The ten largest clones represent over 1% of the sample.

Donors were healthy HIV-negative adults with no recently reported acute infections or vaccinations. All donors were Caucasian adults living in Nashville, Tennessee, USA. CD4+ T cells were enriched through magnetic negative selection, after which naive cells were positively selected on CD45RA and the remaining negative fraction served as the memory subset. After blood collection by leukapheresis, PBMCs were isolated using Ficoll-Histopaque density gradient centrifugation and then cryopreserved in the vapor phase of liquid nitrogen. Purity and quantity of every magnetically sorted T cell population were checked by analytical flow cytometry. From each sorted fraction, genomic DNA was isolated and quantified by UV absorbance on a Nanodrop 2000c. Note on this clone: The antigen it recognizes is unknown. Base qualities are not recorded, but no much larger clone differs from it by a single base.

The source of this sequence is a man aged 25-45 years in good health. Specimen: naive CD4+ T cells sorted from blood. Read against the paper, the sample's cell subset or site label means: CD45RA+ positively selected.

The CDR3 protein sequence reads: CASSQSEFPYEQYF. At the DNA level, the sequence is TGTGCCAGCAGCCAATCGGAATTTCCCTACGAGCAGTACTTC. The chain joins TRBV16 to TRBJ2-7, with no D gene named confidently. The germline V gene provides CDR1 KGHSY and CDR2 FQNENV. From its cysteine to its phenylalanine, the CDR3 spans 14 amino acids. Only the CDR3 portion is preserved as DNA: 42 bases, with reading frame beginning at the first base. The V and J ends are trimmed by 0 bases and 2 bases, leaving 8 bases between them.